The clone carrying this T cell receptor (beta chain) turned up a few times. Its antigen is still unknown. The data stem from a study of a mutant IDH1 vaccine in newly diagnosed glioma. For the study at large: Vaccination followed radiotherapy alone by 4-6 weeks, or accompanied temozolomide cycles. Before enrollment, patients got radiotherapy alone, temozolomide alone, or mostly the combination.

Sample time point: week 35, safety follow-up. A single vaccine dose contained 300 ug of mutant IDH1 20-mer peptide, and topical imiquimod was used with it. Method: immunoSEQ multiplex PCR; TCRdb's copy keeps in-frame clones and lacks some. Altogether around 70,000 clones are present, approximately 88% being singletons, with the ten largest covering approximately 12%. V lost 2 bases to trimming and J lost 1 base; unmatched junction nucleotides: 13. This CDR3 contains 19 residues. Germline CDR1 and CDR2: KGHSH and LQKENI. The sequence came from a man between 18 and 29 years old with glioma. This chain connects TRBV18 to TRBJ2-5, with 10 bases matching TRBD1. Here the sequenced sample was PBMCs, taken from a glioma patient whose treatment included an IDH1 peptide vaccine. The CDR3, as DNA: TGTGCCAGCTCACCAGGACCCTACTCGGGACAGGGGATCCAAGAGACCCAGTACTTC. This gives the protein CASSPGPYSGQGIQETQYF.